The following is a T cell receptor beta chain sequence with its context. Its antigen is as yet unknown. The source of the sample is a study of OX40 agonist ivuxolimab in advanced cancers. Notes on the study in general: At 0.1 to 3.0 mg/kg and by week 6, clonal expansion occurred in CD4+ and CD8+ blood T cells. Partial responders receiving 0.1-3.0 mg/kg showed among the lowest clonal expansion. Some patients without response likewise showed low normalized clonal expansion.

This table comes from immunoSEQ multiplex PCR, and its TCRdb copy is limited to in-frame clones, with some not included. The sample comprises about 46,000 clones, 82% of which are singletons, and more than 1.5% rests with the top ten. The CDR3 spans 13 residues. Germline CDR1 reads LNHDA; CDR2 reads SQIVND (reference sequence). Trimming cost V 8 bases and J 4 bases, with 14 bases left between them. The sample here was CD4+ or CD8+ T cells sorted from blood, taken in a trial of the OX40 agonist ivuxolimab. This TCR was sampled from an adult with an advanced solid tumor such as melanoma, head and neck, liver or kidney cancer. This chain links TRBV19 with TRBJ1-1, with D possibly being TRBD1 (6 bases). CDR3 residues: CASRLGAGTEAFF. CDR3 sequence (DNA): TGTGCCAGTCGGCTGGGGGCGGGCACTGAAGCTTTCTTT.